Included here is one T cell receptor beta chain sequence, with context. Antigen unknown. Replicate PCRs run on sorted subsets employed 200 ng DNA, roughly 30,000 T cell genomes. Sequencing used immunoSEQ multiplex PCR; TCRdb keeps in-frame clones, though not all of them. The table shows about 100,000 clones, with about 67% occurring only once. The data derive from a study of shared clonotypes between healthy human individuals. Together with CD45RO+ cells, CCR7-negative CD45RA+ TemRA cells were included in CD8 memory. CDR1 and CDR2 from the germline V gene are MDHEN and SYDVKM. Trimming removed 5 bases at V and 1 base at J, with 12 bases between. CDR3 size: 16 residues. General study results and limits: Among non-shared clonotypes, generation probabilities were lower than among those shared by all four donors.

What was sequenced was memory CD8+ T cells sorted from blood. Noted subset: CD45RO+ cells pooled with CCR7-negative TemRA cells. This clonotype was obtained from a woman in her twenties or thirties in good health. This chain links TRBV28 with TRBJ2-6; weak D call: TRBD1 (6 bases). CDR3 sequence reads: CASSPGESSGANVLTF. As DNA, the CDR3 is TGTGCCAGCAGTCCAGGGGAATCATCTGGGGCCAACGTCCTGACTTTC.